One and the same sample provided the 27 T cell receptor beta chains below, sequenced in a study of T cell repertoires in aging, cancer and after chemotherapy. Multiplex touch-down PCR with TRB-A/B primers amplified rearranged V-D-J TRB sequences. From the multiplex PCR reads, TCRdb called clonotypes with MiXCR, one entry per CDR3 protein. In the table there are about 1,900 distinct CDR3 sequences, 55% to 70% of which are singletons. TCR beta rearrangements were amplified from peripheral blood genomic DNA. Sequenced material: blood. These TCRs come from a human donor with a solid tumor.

CDR3 region: CASSLSSFSSYNEQFF. DNA for the CDR3: TGTGCCAGCAGTCTAAGCAGTTTCAGCTCCTACAATGAGCAGTTCTTC. The rearrangement uses TRBV27 and TRBJ2-1; D unclear. Trimming removed 5 bases at V and 0 bases at J, with 14 bases between. The CDR3 has 16 amino acids. The V gene's germline CDR1 is MNHEY and CDR2 SMNVEV (reference sequence).

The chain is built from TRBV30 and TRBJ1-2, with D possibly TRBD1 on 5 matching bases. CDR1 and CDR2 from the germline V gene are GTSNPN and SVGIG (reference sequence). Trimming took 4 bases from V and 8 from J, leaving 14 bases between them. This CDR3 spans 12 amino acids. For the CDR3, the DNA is TGTGCCTGGACGGAACAGGCTGGGGGCTACACCTTC. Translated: CAWTEQAGGYTF. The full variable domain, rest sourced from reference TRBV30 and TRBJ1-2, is SQTIHQWPATLVQPVGSPLSLECTVEGTSNPNLYWYRQAAGRGLQLLFYSVGIGQISSEVPQNLSASRPQDRQFILSSKKLLLSDSGFYLCAWTEQAGGYTFGSGTRLTVV.

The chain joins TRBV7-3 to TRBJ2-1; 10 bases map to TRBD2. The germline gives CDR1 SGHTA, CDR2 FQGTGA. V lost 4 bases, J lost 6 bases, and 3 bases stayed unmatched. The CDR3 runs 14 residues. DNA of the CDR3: TGTGCCAGCAGCTCCGGGACTAGCGTCAATGAGCAGTTCTTC. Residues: CASSSGTSVNEQFF.

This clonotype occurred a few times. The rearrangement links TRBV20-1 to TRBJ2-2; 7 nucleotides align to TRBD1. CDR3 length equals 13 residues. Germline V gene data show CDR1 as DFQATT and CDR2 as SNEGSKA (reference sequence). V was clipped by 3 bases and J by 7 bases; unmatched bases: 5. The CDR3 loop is CSASQSGGGELFF. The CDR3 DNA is TGCAGTGCTAGCCAGTCAGGGGGCGGGGAGCTGTTTTTT.

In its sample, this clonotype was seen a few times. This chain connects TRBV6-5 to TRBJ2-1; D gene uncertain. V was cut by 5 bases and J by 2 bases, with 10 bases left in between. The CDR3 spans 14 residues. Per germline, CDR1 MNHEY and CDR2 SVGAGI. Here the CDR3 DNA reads TGTGCCAGCAGTATATTCGGTACCTACAATGAGCAGTTCTTC. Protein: CASSIFGTYNEQFF.

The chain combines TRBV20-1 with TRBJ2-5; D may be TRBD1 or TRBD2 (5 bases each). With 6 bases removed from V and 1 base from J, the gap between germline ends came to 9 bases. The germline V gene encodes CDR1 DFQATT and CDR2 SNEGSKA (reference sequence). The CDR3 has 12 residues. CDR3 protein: CSAMRGQETQYF. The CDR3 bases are TGCAGTGCCATGAGGGGCCAAGAGACCCAGTACTTC.

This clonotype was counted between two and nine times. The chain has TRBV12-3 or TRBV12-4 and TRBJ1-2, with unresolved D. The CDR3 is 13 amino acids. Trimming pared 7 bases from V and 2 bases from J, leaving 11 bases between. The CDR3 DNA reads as TGTGCCAGCACCCAAGGCCTCAACTATGGCTACACCTTC. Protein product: CASTQGLNYGYTF.

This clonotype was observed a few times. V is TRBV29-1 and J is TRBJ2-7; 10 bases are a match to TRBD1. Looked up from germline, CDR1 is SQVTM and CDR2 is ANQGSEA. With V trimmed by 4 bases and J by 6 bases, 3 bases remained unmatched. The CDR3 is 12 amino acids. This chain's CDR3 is CSVAGTGVEQYF. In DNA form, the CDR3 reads TGCAGCGTTGCGGGGACAGGGGTCGAGCAGTACTTC.

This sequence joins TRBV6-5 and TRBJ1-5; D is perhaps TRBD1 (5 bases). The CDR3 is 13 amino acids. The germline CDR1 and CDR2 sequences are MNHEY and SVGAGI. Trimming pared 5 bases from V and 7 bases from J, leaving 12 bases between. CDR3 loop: CASSPFGGQPQHF. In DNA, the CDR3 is TGTGCCAGCAGTCCCTTCGGGGGGCAGCCCCAGCATTTT.

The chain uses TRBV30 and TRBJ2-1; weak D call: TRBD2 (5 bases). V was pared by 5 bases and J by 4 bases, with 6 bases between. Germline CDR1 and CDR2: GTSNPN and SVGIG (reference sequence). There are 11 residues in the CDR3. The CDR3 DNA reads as TGTGCCTGGTCGGGGTACAATGAGCAGTTCTTC. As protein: CAWSGYNEQFF.

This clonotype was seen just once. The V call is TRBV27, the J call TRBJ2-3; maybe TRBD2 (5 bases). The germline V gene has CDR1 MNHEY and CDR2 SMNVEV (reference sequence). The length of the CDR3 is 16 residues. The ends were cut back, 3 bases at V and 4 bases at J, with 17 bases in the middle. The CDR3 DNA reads TGTGCCAGCAGTTTTTGGCGCCCGAGGGATTCAGATACGCAGTATTTT. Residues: CASSFWRPRDSDTQYF.

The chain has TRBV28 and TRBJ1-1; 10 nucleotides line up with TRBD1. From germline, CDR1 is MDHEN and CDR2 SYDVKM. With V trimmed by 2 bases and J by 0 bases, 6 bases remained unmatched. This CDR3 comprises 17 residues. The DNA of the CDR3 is TGTGCCAGCAGTTTAAGACAGGGGGCAACTATGAACACTGAAGCTTTCTTT. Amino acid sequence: CASSLRQGATMNTEAFF.

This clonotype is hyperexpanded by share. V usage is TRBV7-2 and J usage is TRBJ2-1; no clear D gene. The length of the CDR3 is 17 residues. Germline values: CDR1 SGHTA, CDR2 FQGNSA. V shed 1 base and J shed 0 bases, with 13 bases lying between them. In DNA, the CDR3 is TGTGCCAGCAGCTTAGTGGTACGGACGGTCTCCTACAATGAGCAGTTCTTC. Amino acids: CASSLVVRTVSYNEQFF.

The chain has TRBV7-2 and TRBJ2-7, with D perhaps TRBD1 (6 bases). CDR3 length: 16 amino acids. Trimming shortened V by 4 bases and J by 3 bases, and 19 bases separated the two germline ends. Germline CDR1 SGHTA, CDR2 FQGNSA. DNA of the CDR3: TGTGCCAGCAGCTCCCCCCGCAGGGGCGACCGCTACGAGCAGTACTTC. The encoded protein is CASSSPRRGDRYEQYF.

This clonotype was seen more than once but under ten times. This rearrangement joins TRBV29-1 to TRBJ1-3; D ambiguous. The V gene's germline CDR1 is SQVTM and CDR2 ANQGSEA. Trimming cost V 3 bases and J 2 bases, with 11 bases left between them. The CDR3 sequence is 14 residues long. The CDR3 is CSVEDLLTGNTIYF. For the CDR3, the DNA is TGCAGCGTTGAGGATTTGTTAACTGGAAACACCATATATTTT.

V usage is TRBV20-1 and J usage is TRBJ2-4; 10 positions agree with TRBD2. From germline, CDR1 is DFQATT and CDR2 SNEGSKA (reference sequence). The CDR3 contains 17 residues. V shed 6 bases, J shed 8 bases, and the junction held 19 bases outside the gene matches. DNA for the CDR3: TGCAGTGCCCAGTGGCCTAGCGGGAGCCAGGGGGGATACATTCAGTACTTC. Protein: CSAQWPSGSQGGYIQYF.

The CDR3 loop reads CASSWGLAGEDEQFF. The CDR3 DNA is TGTGCCAGCAGCTGGGGGCTAGCGGGAGAAGATGAGCAGTTCTTC. The rearrangement joins TRBV11-1 to TRBJ2-1, with 10 bases aligning to TRBD2. CDR1 SGHAT and CDR2 FQDESV come from the germline V gene (reference sequence). The CDR3 contains 15 residues. V lost 4 bases, J lost 8 bases, and 8 bases stayed unmatched.

CDR3 nucleotide sequence: TGCAGTGCTAGAGCCCCTACCAGGGGGGCACCCACAGATACGCAGTATTTT. This translates into CSARAPTRGAPTDTQYF. The J gene is TRBJ2-3, the V gene TRBV20-1; D is possibly TRBD1 (7 bases). Per germline, CDR1 DFQATT and CDR2 SNEGSKA (reference sequence). Trimming took off 1 base at V and 2 bases at J, with 19 bases between the two ends. The CDR3 is 17 residues long.

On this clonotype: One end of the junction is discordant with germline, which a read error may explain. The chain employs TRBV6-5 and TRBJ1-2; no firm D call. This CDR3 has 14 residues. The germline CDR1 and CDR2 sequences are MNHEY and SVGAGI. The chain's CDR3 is CVSSYNWESYGYTF. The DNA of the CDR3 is TGTGTCAGCAGTTACAATTGGGAGTCATATGGCTACACCTTC.

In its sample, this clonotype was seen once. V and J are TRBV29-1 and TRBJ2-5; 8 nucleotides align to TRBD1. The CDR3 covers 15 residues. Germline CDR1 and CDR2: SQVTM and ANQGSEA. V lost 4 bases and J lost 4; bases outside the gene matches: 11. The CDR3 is CSVAPGQGVGETQYF. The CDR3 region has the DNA TGCAGCGTTGCCCCCGGACAGGGTGTCGGAGAGACCCAGTACTTC.

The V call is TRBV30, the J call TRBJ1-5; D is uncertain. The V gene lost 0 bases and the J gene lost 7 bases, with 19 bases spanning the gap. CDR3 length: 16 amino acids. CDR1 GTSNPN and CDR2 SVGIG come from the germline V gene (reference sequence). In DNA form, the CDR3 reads TGTGCCTGGAGTGTAAGTCCAGGAGGGTCTGGCCAGCCCCAGCATTTT. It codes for CAWSVSPGGSGQPQHF.

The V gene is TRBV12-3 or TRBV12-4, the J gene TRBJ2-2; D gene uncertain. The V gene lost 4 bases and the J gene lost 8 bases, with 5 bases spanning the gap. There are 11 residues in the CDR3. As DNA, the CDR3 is TGTGCCAGCAGTTACAGTGGGGAGCTGTTTTTT. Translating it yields CASSYSGELFF.

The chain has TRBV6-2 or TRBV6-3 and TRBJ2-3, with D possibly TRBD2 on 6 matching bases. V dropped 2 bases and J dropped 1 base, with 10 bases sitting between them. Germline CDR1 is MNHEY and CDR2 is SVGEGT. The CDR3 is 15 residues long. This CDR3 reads CASSYGASGTDTQYF. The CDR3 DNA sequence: TGTGCCAGCAGTTACGGGGCTAGCGGCACAGATACGCAGTATTTT.

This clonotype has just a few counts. CDR3 sequence (DNA): TGTGCCAGCAGCTTACGACAGGGCCCGGGAGAGCAGTACTTC. The encoded protein is CASSLRQGPGEQYF. V is TRBV7-2 and J is TRBJ2-7, with 7 bases that match TRBD1. V shed 2 bases and J 7 bases; nucleotides not matched to a gene: 8. Germline lookup yields CDR1 SGHTA and CDR2 FQGNSA. This CDR3 contains 14 residues. Full variable domain (missing parts from reference TRBV7-2 and TRBJ2-7): GAGVSQSPSNKVTEKGKDVELRCDPISGHTALYWYRQSLGQGLEFLIYFQGNSAPDKSGLPSDRFSAERTGGSVSTLTIQRTQQEDSAVYLCASSLRQGPGEQYFGPGTRLTVT.

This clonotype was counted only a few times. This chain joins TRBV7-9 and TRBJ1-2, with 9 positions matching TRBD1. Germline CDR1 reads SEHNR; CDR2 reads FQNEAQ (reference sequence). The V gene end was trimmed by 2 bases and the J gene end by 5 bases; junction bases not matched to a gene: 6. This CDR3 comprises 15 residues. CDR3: CASSLQQTGGYGYTF. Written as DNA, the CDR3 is TGTGCCAGCAGCTTACAACAGACAGGGGGATATGGCTACACCTTC.

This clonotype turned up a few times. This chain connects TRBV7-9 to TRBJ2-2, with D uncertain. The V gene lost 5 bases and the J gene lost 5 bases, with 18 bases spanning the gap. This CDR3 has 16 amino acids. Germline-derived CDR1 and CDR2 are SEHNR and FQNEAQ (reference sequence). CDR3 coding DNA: TGTGCCAGCAGCCCCGGGTTGGGGTCGAGGACCGGGGAGCTGTTTTTT. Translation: CASSPGLGSRTGELFF.

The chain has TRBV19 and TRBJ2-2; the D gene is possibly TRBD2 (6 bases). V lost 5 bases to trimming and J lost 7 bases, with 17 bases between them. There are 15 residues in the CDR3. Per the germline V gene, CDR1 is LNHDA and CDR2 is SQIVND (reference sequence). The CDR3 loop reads CASSPRSGRYGELFF. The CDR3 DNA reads TGTGCCAGTAGTCCTCGAAGCGGGCGTTACGGGGAGCTGTTTTTT.